A selection of T cell receptor beta chains follows, all from one sample in a study of PD-L1 blockade in urothelial cancer. Generated by immunoSEQ multiplex PCR, the TCRdb table keeps only in-frame clones and is missing some. This table holds 95,000 to 150,000 clones, about 82% found once. The sample consisted of PBMCs, taken around atezolizumab (anti-PD-L1) treatment. The receptors were sampled from a man aged 45-65 years with urothelial cancer. CDR3s include the opening cysteine and the closing phenylalanine or tryptophan. A D gene is named only where the DNA matches it firmly. Size is omitted from some rows. Given values are once, few, many or a class for expanded clones.

d_gene: TRBD2
j_gene: TRBJ2-5
v_gene: TRBV7-9
abundance: .
CDR3aa: CAQTGREAGAQYF
CDR3nt: TGTGCCCAGACGGGGCGGGAGGCAGGGGCCCAGTACTTC

d_gene: TRBD2
j_gene: TRBJ2-1
v_gene: TRBV5-1
abundance: .
CDR3aa: CASSRTRSSDEQFF
CDR3nt: TGCGCCAGCAGCCGGACTAGAAGTAGTGATGAGCAGTTCTTC

d_gene: .
j_gene: TRBJ1-1
v_gene: TRBV10-3
abundance: few
CDR3aa: CATRTDSGNEAFF
CDR3nt: TGTGCCACCAGAACCGACAGTGGAAATGAAGCTTTCTTT

d_gene: .
j_gene: TRBJ2-7
v_gene: TRBV2
abundance: .
CDR3aa: CASRRDLIYEQYF
CDR3nt: TGTGCCAGCAGGAGGGACTTAATCTACGAGCAGTACTTC

d_gene: .
j_gene: TRBJ1-4
v_gene: TRBV6-5
abundance: once
CDR3aa: CASSYKHRTTKLFF
CDR3nt: TGTGCCAGCAGTTACAAACACCGAACAACAAAACTGTTTTTT

d_gene: TRBD2
j_gene: TRBJ2-2
v_gene: TRBV5-5
abundance: .
CDR3aa: CASSLAASGGFTGELFF
CDR3nt: TGTGCCAGCAGCTTGGCTGCGTCGGGAGGGTTTACCGGGGAGCTGTTTTTT

d_gene: TRBD2
j_gene: TRBJ2-1
v_gene: TRBV7-3
abundance: .
CDR3aa: CASSSTSDNEQFF
CDR3nt: TGTGCCAGCAGCTCCACTAGCGACAATGAGCAGTTCTTC

d_gene: TRBD1
j_gene: TRBJ1-5
v_gene: TRBV15
abundance: few
CDR3aa: CATSRGDSYQPQHF
CDR3nt: TGTGCCACCAGCAGAGGGGACAGCTATCAGCCCCAGCATTTT

d_gene: .
j_gene: TRBJ2-1
v_gene: TRBV6-5
abundance: .
CDR3aa: CASTGHLNEQFF
CDR3nt: TGTGCCAGCACCGGACACCTCAATGAGCAGTTCTTC

d_gene: .
j_gene: TRBJ1-5
v_gene: TRBV30
abundance: .
CDR3aa: CAWSRRGNQPQHF
CDR3nt: TGTGCCTGGAGTCGTAGGGGAAATCAGCCCCAGCATTTT

d_gene: TRBD2
j_gene: TRBJ2-5
v_gene: TRBV28
abundance: .
CDR3aa: CASSLSTGGSGKMRETQYF
CDR3nt: TGTGCCAGCAGTTTATCAACCGGCGGTAGCGGGAAAATGAGGGAGACCCAGTACTTC

d_gene: TRBD2
j_gene: TRBJ2-1
v_gene: TRBV30
abundance: .
CDR3aa: CAWSGGSVAGKGRALGNEQFF
CDR3nt: TGTGCCTGGAGTGGGGGCTCGGTAGCGGGAAAAGGGAGGGCCCTTGGCAATGAGCAGTTCTTC

d_gene: .
j_gene: TRBJ1-5
v_gene: TRBV27
abundance: .
CDR3aa: CASSFGGPNQPQHF
CDR3nt: TGTGCCAGCAGTTTCGGGGGTCCAAATCAGCCCCAGCATTTT

d_gene: .
j_gene: TRBJ1-1
v_gene: TRBV11-2
abundance: .
CDR3aa: CASSLETVEAFF
CDR3nt: TGTGCCAGCAGCCTGGAGACGGTTGAAGCTTTCTTT

d_gene: .
j_gene: TRBJ1-2
v_gene: TRBV18
abundance: .
CDR3aa: CASSPSTENYGYTF
CDR3nt: TGTGCCAGCTCACCTTCGACAGAGAACTATGGCTACACCTTC